The clone carrying this T cell receptor (beta chain) has just a few counts. The entry originates in a study of blood T cell repertoires in COVID-19. Study overall: Samples came from the United States, Italy and Spain, spanning acute and convalescent COVID-19.

The germline gives CDR1 SGHDT, CDR2 YYEEEE. V gave up 3 bases and J gave up 2 bases, with 11 bases separating them. CDR3 length: 14 amino acids. TCRdb's copy holds only in-frame clones and misses some; the assay was immunoSEQ multiplex PCR. The sample comprises nearly 110,000 clones, 70% to 80% of which are singletons, and roughly 0.86% rests with the top ten. This sequence was found in a human donor with acute or convalescent COVID-19. The donor label of this sample is uncertain. The sample taken for sequencing was peripheral blood. The chain carries TRBV5-6 and TRBJ1-2; TRBD1 is a possible D gene (5 bases). The chain's CDR3 is CASSSWQGNYGYTF. The CDR3, as DNA: TGTGCCAGCAGCTCCTGGCAGGGCAACTATGGCTACACCTTC.